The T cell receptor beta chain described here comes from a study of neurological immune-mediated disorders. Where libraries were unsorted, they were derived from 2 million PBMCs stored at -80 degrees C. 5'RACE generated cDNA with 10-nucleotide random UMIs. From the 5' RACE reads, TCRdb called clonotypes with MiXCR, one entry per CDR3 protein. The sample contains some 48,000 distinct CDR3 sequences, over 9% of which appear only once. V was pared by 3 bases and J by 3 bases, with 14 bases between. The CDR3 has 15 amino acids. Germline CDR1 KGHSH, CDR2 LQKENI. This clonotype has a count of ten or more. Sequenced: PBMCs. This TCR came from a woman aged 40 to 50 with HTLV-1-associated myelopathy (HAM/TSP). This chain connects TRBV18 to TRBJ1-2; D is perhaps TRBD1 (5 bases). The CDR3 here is CASSPAGTAYYGYTF. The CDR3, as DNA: TGTGCCAGCTCACCCGCCGGGACCGCCTACTATGGCTACACCTTC.